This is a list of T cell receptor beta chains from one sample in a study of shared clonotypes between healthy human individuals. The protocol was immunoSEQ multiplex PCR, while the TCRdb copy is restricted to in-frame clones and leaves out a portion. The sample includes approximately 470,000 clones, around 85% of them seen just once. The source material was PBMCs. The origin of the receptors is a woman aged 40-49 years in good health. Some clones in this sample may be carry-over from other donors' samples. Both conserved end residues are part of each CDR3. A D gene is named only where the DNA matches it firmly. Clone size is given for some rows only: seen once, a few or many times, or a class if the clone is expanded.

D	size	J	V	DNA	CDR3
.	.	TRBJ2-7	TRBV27	TGTGCCAGCAAGTCCTACTCCTACGAGCAGTACTTC	CASKSYSYEQYF
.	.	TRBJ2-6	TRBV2	TGTGCCAGCGCAGGTTCCCTCTCTGGGGCCAACGTCCTGACTTTC	CASAGSLSGANVLTF
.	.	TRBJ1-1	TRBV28	TGTGCCAGCAGCTTCCCCTGCCGGGCAGTAACCCCTGAAGCTTTCTTT	CASSFPCRAVTPEAFF
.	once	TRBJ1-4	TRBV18	TGTGCCAGCTCACCACCGGGCCGTAATGAAAAACTGTTTTTT	CASSPPGRNEKLFF
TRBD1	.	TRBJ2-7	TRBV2	TGTGCCAGCAGCGGACAGGGGGCTTCGATCGAGCAGTACTTC	CASSGQGASIEQYF
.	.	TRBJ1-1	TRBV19	TGTGCCAGTAGGGGGACGGGAGATAAAGCTTTCTTT	CASRGTGDKAFF
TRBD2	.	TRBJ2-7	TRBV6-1	TGTGCCAGCAGTGGAGCCTTAGCGGGAGAGCAGTACTTC	CASSGALAGEQYF
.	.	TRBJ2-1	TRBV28	TGTGCCAGCAGTCCCTCCGTCTACAATGAGCAGTTCTTC	CASSPSVYNEQFF
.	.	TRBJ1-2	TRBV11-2	TGTGCCAGCAGCTTACGGGGCGGGGGCTATGGCTACACCTTC	CASSLRGGGYGYTF
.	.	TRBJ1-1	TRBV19	TGTGCCAGTAACCCACAGGGCAGGAGGGCTGAAGCTTTCTTT	CASNPQGRRAEAFF
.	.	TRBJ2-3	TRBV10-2	TGCGCCAGCAGTGAGTCGGGGGCCGGCCGGTTTGTGGGTACGCAGTATTTT	CASSESGAGRFVGTQYF
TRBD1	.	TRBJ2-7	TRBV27	TGTGCCAGCAGTTTATCCATGACAGGGGAGACCTACGAGCAGTACTTC	CASSLSMTGETYEQYF
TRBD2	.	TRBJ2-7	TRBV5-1	TGCGCCAGCAGCTTGACTAGCGCTTACGAGCAGTACTTC	CASSLTSAYEQYF
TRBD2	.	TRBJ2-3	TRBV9	TGTGCCAGCAGCGCTACTAGCGGCAACACAGATACGCAGTATTTT	CASSATSGNTDTQYF
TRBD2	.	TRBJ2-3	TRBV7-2	TGTGCCAGCAGTAACACCGGGACTAGCGGGGATACGCAGTATTTT	CASSNTGTSGDTQYF
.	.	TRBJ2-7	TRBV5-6	TGTGCCAGCAGCCATCAGGGTTCCTACGAGCAGTACTTC	CASSHQGSYEQYF
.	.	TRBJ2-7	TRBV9	TGTGCCAGCAGCGTAGAGCAGGGCGGGGAGCAGTACTTC	CASSVEQGGEQYF
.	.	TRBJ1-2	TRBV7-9	TGTGCCAGCAGCTTAGCTGAAAACTATGGCTACACCTTC	CASSLAENYGYTF
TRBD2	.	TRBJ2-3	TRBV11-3	TGTGCCAGCAGCCCACCCGGGACTAGCGGGAGCACAGATACGCAGTATTTT	CASSPPGTSGSTDTQYF
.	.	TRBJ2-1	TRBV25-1	TGTGCCAGCAGTGAAGCGGGTAGCGTAGTAAATGAGCAGTTCTTC	CASSEAGSVVNEQFF
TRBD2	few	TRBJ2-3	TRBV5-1	TGCGCCAGCAGCTTGGGACTAGCGTACGGCACAGATACGCAGTATTTT	CASSLGLAYGTDTQYF
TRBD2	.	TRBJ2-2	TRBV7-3	TGTGCCAGCAGCTTCCGGGGAGGGGACACCGGGGAGCTGTTTTTT	CASSFRGGDTGELFF
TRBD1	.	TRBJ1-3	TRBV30	TGTGCCTGGTCCGGACAGGGGGCCACCATATATTTT	CAWSGQGATIYF
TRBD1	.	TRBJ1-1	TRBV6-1	TGTGCCAGCAGCCGACAGGGAGGAGGGACTGAAGCTTTCTTT	CASSRQGGGTEAFF
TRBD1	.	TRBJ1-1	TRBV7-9	TGTGCCAGCAGCACAAGACAGGGTGTAAGTGAAGCTTTCTTT	CASSTRQGVSEAFF
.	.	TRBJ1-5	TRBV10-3	TGTGCCACCGACTCGGGGAGCAATCAGCCCCAGCATTTT	CATDSGSNQPQHF
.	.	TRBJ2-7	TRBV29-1	TGCAGCGTCACGGGGGCAAGCTCCTACGAGCAGTACTTC	CSVTGASSYEQYF
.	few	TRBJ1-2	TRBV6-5	TGTGCCAGCAGGCCACAGGGAACCGGTGGCTACACCTTC	CASRPQGTGGYTF
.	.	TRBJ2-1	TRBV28	TGTGCCAGCAGTTTCATCGACAACTACAATGAGCAGTTCTTC	CASSFIDNYNEQFF